The 10 T cell receptor beta chains below come from one sample, sequenced in a study of siplizumab effects on memory and regulatory T cells. Profiled with immunoSEQ multiplex PCR; TCRdb holds only in-frame clones, not every one. The repertoire has 50,000 or so clones, over 75% of them found once; the top ten carry under 0.35%. The material sequenced was naive CD8+ T cells sorted from blood. All receptors come from a human donor in good health.

This clone has a handful of counts. The chain employs TRBV5-1 and TRBJ1-4, with D hard to call. Trimming shortened V by 2 bases and J by 3 bases, and 8 bases separated the two germline ends. CDR1 SGHRS and CDR2 YFSETQ come from the germline V gene. The CDR3 is 14 residues long. This CDR3 is CASSFPGANEKLFF. The DNA for the CDR3 is TGCGCCAGCAGCTTTCCAGGAGCTAATGAAAAACTGTTTTTT.

This clone was observed a handful of times. The junction departs from germline at one end; a sequencing error may be responsible. The rearrangement joins TRBV7-9 to TRBJ1-1; D is unresolved. This CDR3 has 11 amino acids. Germline V CDR1 and CDR2: SEHNR, FQNEAQ (reference sequence). The CDR3 sequence: CASSWNAEAFF. Here the CDR3 DNA reads TGTGCCAGCAGCTGGAACGCTGAAGCTTTCTTT.

The chain couples TRBV7-3 to TRBJ2-5; 13 bases map to TRBD2. Germline V gene data show CDR1 as SGHTA and CDR2 as FQGTGA. Trimming took 4 bases from V and 5 from J; bases not matched to a gene: 16. The CDR3 sequence is 19 residues long. The CDR3 region is CASSSSITSGRAWGETQYF. DNA for the CDR3: TGTGCCAGCAGCTCCTCAATAACTAGCGGGAGGGCCTGGGGGGAGACCCAGTACTTC.

V is TRBV2 and J is TRBJ1-2; no clear D gene. V was pared by 2 bases and J by 12 bases, with 16 bases between. CDR3 length: 13 amino acids. CDR1 is SNHLY, CDR2 FYNNEI, per germline. CDR3 amino acids: CASSEYREYGHTF. CDR3 sequence (DNA): TGTGCCAGCAGTGAATATCGGGAGTACGGCCACACCTTC.

The chain joins TRBV7-9 to TRBJ1-2; TRBD1 matches 8 bases. J was trimmed by 6 bases and V by 6 bases; bases with no gene match: 9. Germline V gene data show CDR1 as SEHNR and CDR2 as FQNEAQ (reference sequence). The CDR3 is made up of 14 amino acids. CDR3 coding DNA: TGTGCCAGCAGTCACCCCGGGACAGGCCATGGCTACACCTTC. The encoded protein is CASSHPGTGHGYTF.

This clone was observed a single time. The chain joins TRBV4-1 to TRBJ1-1; no clear D gene. With 1 base removed from V and 3 bases from J, the gap between germline ends came to 12 bases. CDR3 length: 15 residues. The germline CDR1 and CDR2 sequences are MGHRA and YSYEKL. The CDR3 bases are TGCGCCAGCAGCCAAGTTGATGGGGAGTACACTGAAGCTTTCTTT. Translation gives CASSQVDGEYTEAFF.

About this clone itself: Germline is not matched at one junction end, which may reflect a read error. This chain uses TRBV7-7 with TRBJ2-3; D is perhaps TRBD2 (5 bases). This CDR3 contains 16 residues. Germline-derived CDR1 and CDR2 are SSHAT and FNYEAQ (reference sequence). Written as DNA, the CDR3 is TGTGCTAGCAGCTTAGAGTTCGGACTCCGCACAGATACGCAGTATTTT. It yields the protein CASSLEFGLRTDTQYF. Complete variable domain (other parts from reference TRBV7-7 and TRBJ2-3): GAGVSQSPRYKVTKRGQDVTLRCDPISSHATLYWYQQALGQGPEFLTYFNYEAQPDKSGLPSDRFSAERPEGSISTLTIQRTEQRDSAMYRCASSLEFGLRTDTQYFGPGTRLTVL.

This clone was detected only once. The genes are TRBV27 and TRBJ2-1, with D unclear. This CDR3 is 16 amino acids long. V was trimmed by 0 bases and J by 3 bases, leaving 12 bases between them. Germline assignment: CDR1 MNHEY and CDR2 SMNVEV (reference sequence). Here the CDR3 reads CASSLSPYIRYNEQFF. The CDR3 DNA is TGTGCCAGCAGTTTATCGCCGTACATCCGCTACAATGAGCAGTTCTTC.

This rearrangement joins TRBV4-2 to TRBJ1-2; the D gene is possibly TRBD1 (5 bases). Germline V gene data show CDR1 as LGHNA and CDR2 as YNFKEQ. V lost 0 bases and J 6 bases, leaving 8 bases between the germline ends. There are 13 residues in the CDR3. DNA for the CDR3: TGTGCCAGCAGCCAAGACAGGGACCATGGCTACACCTTC. Its translation is CASSQDRDHGYTF.

The chain carries TRBV4-1 and TRBJ2-2, with 8 bases matching TRBD1. J gave up 2 bases and V 4 bases, and 3 bases lay outside the gene matches. The CDR3 is 15 amino acids. CDR1 and CDR2 (germline): MGHRA, YSYEKL. CDR3 loop: CASSRTGGNTGELFF. The CDR3 nucleotides read TGCGCCAGCAGCCGAACAGGGGGTAACACCGGGGAGCTGTTTTTT.